This entry lists 28 T cell receptor beta chains sequenced from one sample in a study of blood T cell repertoires in COVID-19. Assay used: immunoSEQ multiplex PCR; TCRdb lists only in-frame clones, some missing. This table has roughly 400,000 clones, 85% to 90% appearing once. Sequenced sample: PBMCs or T cells enriched from blood (not recorded which). These receptors originate from a woman aged 50 to 60 who had recovered from COVID-19.

This chain connects TRBV4-1 to TRBJ1-6, with D perhaps TRBD1 (6 bases). Germline CDR1 reads MGHRA; CDR2 reads YSYEKL. V was shortened by 0 bases and J by 8 bases, with 17 bases between the two germline ends. The CDR3 length is 17 residues. DNA for the CDR3: TGCGCCAGCAGCCAAGATCACCCAACAGGGTTATATTCACCCCTCCACTTT. As protein: CASSQDHPTGLYSPLHF.

The chain recombines TRBV5-6 with TRBJ2-7; D possibly corresponds to TRBD2 (6 bases). This CDR3 spans 14 amino acids. V lost 3 bases to trimming and J lost 6 bases, with 16 bases between them. From germline, CDR1 is SGHDT and CDR2 YYEEEE. DNA for the CDR3: TGTGCCAGCAGCTCAGGACTATCAGGTGGCGAGCAGTACTTC. It codes for CASSSGLSGGEQYF.

The rearrangement joins TRBV5-6 to TRBJ2-6; D unclear. The ends were cut back, 4 bases at V and 3 bases at J, with 5 bases in the middle. In germline, CDR1 is SGHDT, CDR2 YYEEEE. The CDR3 sequence is 13 residues long. CDR3 loop: CASSLSGANVLTF. DNA for the CDR3: TGTGCCAGCAGCCTTAGTGGGGCCAACGTCCTGACTTTC. Based on the CDR3 plus reference TRBV5-6 and TRBJ2-6, the full variable domain is DAGVTQSPTHLIKTRGQQVTLRCSPKSGHDTVSWYQQALGQGPQFIFQYYEEEERQRGNFPDRFSGHQFPNYSSELNVNALLLGDSALYLCASSLSGANVLTFGAGSRLTVL.

V and J are TRBV27 and TRBJ2-3, with no clear D. Trimming pared 10 bases from V and 2 bases from J, leaving 10 bases between. Germline CDR1 and CDR2: MNHEY and SMNVEV (reference sequence). The CDR3 extends over 12 amino acids. CDR3 protein: CATRSNTDTQYF. The CDR3 region has the DNA TGTGCCACCAGATCAAACACAGATACGCAGTATTTT.

This chain joins TRBV12-3 or TRBV12-4 and TRBJ1-6; 9 bases are a match to TRBD1. V shed 8 bases and J 8 bases; nucleotides not matched to a gene: 4. The CDR3 totals 13 residues. CDR3 sequence: CASRGQGDSPLHF. The CDR3 nucleotides are TGTGCCAGCCGGGGACAGGGCGATTCACCCCTCCACTTT.

The rearrangement joins TRBV3-1 (or the pseudogene TRBV3-2) to TRBJ1-1, with D unclear. Between the trimmed V and J ends, which lost 6 bases and 1 base, there was a span of 9 bases. The CDR3 is made up of 13 amino acids. Germline V lookup: CDR1 LGHDT, CDR2 YNNKEL (reference sequence). Here the CDR3 DNA reads TGTGCCAGCAGAAGACTGTCGAACACTGAAGCTTTCTTT. It encodes CASRRLSNTEAFF.

V is TRBV3-1 (or the pseudogene TRBV3-2) and J is TRBJ1-1, with D maybe TRBD1 (6 bases). Trimming shortened V by 1 base and J by 6 bases, and 15 bases separated the two germline ends. This CDR3 is 15 amino acids long. Germline V gives CDR1 LGHDT, CDR2 YNNKEL (reference sequence). The CDR3 nucleotides are TGTGCCAGCAGCCAAGGGGGAGGGGGTTCCGCTGAAGCTTTCTTT. Translation gives CASSQGGGGSAEAFF.

The chain recombines TRBV2 with TRBJ2-2; weak D call: TRBD1 (6 bases). CDR3 length: 14 amino acids. Germline V gene lookup returns CDR1 SNHLY and CDR2 FYNNEI. With 6 bases removed from V and 0 bases from J, the gap between germline ends came to 8 bases. The CDR3 spells CASRRQANTGELFF. The CDR3 DNA reads as TGTGCCAGCAGAAGACAGGCGAACACCGGGGAGCTGTTTTTT.

CDR3 sequence: CASSVGGSGGPVEETQYF. The CDR3 DNA is TGTGCCAGCAGCGTAGGTGGATCCGGGGGGCCAGTTGAAGAGACCCAGTACTTC. This rearrangement joins TRBV9 to TRBJ2-5, with D possibly matching TRBD2 (7 bases). The CDR3 has 18 residues. Trimming left V 0 bases short and J 3 bases short, with 21 bases between. The germline V gene has CDR1 SGDLS and CDR2 YYNGEE.

This chain connects TRBV5-6 to TRBJ2-2, with D possibly TRBD2 on 5 matching bases. This CDR3 has 16 residues. With 2 bases removed from V and 1 base from J, the gap between germline ends came to 12 bases. The germline V gene encodes CDR1 SGHDT and CDR2 YYEEEE. The CDR3 coding sequence is TGTGCCAGCAGCTTTAGAACACGGGAGAACACCGGGGAGCTGTTTTTT. Amino acids: CASSFRTRENTGELFF.

The chain links TRBV27 to TRBJ1-5; weak D call: TRBD1 (6 bases). This CDR3 is built from 14 residues. Germline CDR1 and CDR2: MNHEY and SMNVEV (reference sequence). V was clipped by 7 bases and J by 3 bases, with 13 bases between them. CDR3 residues: CASNKQGNNQPQHF. For the CDR3, the DNA is TGTGCCAGCAATAAACAGGGTAACAATCAGCCCCAGCATTTT.

The chain joins TRBV18 to TRBJ2-7, with D maybe TRBD2 (5 bases). The V end lost 3 bases, the J end lost 3 bases, and 12 bases lay between the germline ends. CDR3 length: 14 amino acids. Germline-derived CDR1 and CDR2 are KGHSH and LQKENI. CDR3 nucleotide sequence: TGTGCCAGCTCACCGGGGAGAAATTACTACGAGCAGTACTTC. Translated, it gives CASSPGRNYYEQYF.

This clone was counted once. The rearrangement uses TRBV5-6 and TRBJ2-2; a possible D gene is TRBD1 (5 bases). The CDR3 is 12 amino acids. Between the trimmed V and J ends, which lost 4 bases and 8 bases, there was a span of 9 bases. Looked up from germline, CDR1 is SGHDT and CDR2 is YYEEEE. CDR3 nucleotide sequence: TGTGCCAGCAGCCTCAGGGTAGGGGAGCTGTTTTTT. This encodes CASSLRVGELFF.

The chain uses TRBV19 and TRBJ1-2; D not resolved. The V end was cut by 5 bases, the J end by 4 bases, with 11 bases between. This CDR3 has 13 residues. Per germline, CDR1 LNHDA and CDR2 SQIVND (reference sequence). The CDR3 DNA follows: TGTGCCAGTAGTCGGAGAGAGCTCTATGGCTACACCTTC. The encoded protein is CASSRRELYGYTF.

The chain couples TRBV28 to TRBJ1-3; D is perhaps TRBD1 (5 bases). CDR1 is MDHEN, CDR2 SYDVKM, per germline. Trimming removed 7 bases from V and 0 bases from J, with 25 bases in between. CDR3 length equals 19 residues. Here the CDR3 DNA reads TGTGCCAGCAACGCCACCCCCTTCAGGACAATGATCTCTGGAAACACCATATATTTT. Protein: CASNATPFRTMISGNTIYF.

The rearrangement joins TRBV27 to TRBJ2-2; 7 positions match TRBD1. The length of the CDR3 is 14 residues. With 6 bases clipped from V and 3 bases from J, the junction kept 4 bases outside the gene matches. Germline-derived CDR1 and CDR2 are MNHEY and SMNVEV (reference sequence). CDR3 protein: CASSDRAHTGELFF. The CDR3 region has the DNA TGTGCCAGCAGCGACAGGGCCCACACCGGGGAGCTGTTTTTT.

This clone occurred a few times. The DNA of the CDR3 is TGTGCCAGCACAGAAGCTGGAAACACCATATATTTT. Amino acids: CASTEAGNTIYF. This sequence joins TRBV2 and TRBJ1-3; D is unresolved. The germline V gene encodes CDR1 SNHLY and CDR2 FYNNEI. Trimming cost V 7 bases and J 2 bases, with 6 bases left between them. There are 12 residues in the CDR3.

The V gene is TRBV2, the J gene TRBJ1-5; D remains unclear. Germline CDR1 SNHLY, CDR2 FYNNEI. The V end lost 1 base, the J end lost 10 bases, and 11 bases lay between the germline ends. The CDR3 is made up of 13 amino acids. CDR3: CASSEGTVVPQHF. The DNA for the CDR3 is TGTGCCAGCAGTGAAGGGACTGTGGTACCCCAGCATTTT.

This sequence joins TRBV7-9 and TRBJ1-2; no firm D call. V shed 1 base and J shed 7 bases, with 7 bases lying between them. The CDR3 sequence is 12 residues long. Germline V lookup: CDR1 SEHNR, CDR2 FQNEAQ (reference sequence). CDR3 in DNA: TGTGCCAGCAGCTTAGATTCGGGTGGCTACACCTTC. Translating gives CASSLDSGGYTF.

This sequence joins TRBV7-9 and TRBJ1-4; 9 nucleotides align to TRBD1. Germline CDR1 reads SEHNR; CDR2 reads FQNEAQ (reference sequence). After removal of 8 bases from V and 7 bases from J, the junction contained 11 bases not matched to a gene. The CDR3 covers 15 residues. The CDR3, as DNA: TGTGCCAGCGGTCGTAACAGGGGGCGGCTTGAAAAACTGTTTTTT. This encodes CASGRNRGRLEKLFF.

The chain combines TRBV7-9 with TRBJ2-5, with D possibly matching TRBD2 (6 bases). Per germline, CDR1 SEHNR and CDR2 FQNEAQ (reference sequence). CDR3 length equals 17 residues. V dropped 4 bases and J dropped 2 bases, with 20 bases sitting between them. CDR3: CASSSGVGEIGQETQYF. The DNA of the CDR3 is TGTGCCAGCAGCTCGGGGGTAGGAGAGATCGGACAAGAGACCCAGTACTTC.

V usage is TRBV7-8 and J usage is TRBJ1-1; the match to TRBD1 covers 10 bases. From germline, CDR1 is SGHVS and CDR2 FQNEAQ. CDR3 length: 15 amino acids. Trimming cost V 4 bases and J 7 bases; bases outside gene matches: 9. Here the CDR3 reads CASSYLTGGKDEAFF. The CDR3 nucleotides are TGTGCCAGCAGCTACCTGACAGGGGGCAAGGATGAAGCTTTCTTT.

The V call is TRBV3-1 (or the pseudogene TRBV3-2), the J call TRBJ2-1; 7 bases are shared with TRBD2. Per the germline V gene, CDR1 is LGHDT and CDR2 is YNNKEL (reference sequence). Losses at the gene ends were 5 bases for V and 1 base for J; bases not matched to a gene: 11. This CDR3 contains 17 residues. CDR3 DNA: TGTGCCAGCAGCGGCATGAGCGGGGTGGGTTCCTACAATGAGCAGTTCTTC. This codes for CASSGMSGVGSYNEQFF.

As to this clone: Different DNA sequences within this sample yield the same CDR3. The genes are TRBV5-8 and TRBJ2-7; TRBD1 agrees at 7 bases. This CDR3 has 14 amino acids. CDR1 and CDR2 (germline): SGHTS, YDEGEE. V lost 0 bases, J lost 3 bases, and 3 bases stayed unmatched. CDR3 sequence (DNA): TGTGCCAGCAGCTTGGGACAGGGTATCTACGAGCAGTACTTC. Translating it yields CASSLGQGIYEQYF. The entire variable domain, with the rest obtained from reference TRBV5-8 and TRBJ2-7, is as follows: EAGVTQSPTHLIKTRGQQATLRCSPISGHTSVYWYQQALGLGLQFLLWYDEGEERNRGNFPPRFSGRQFPNYSSELNVNALELEDSALYLCASSLGQGIYEQYFGPGTRLTVT.

This sequence joins TRBV14 and TRBJ2-3, with D perhaps TRBD2 (5 bases). The germline V gene encodes CDR1 SGHDN and CDR2 FVKESK. This CDR3 is 15 amino acids long. V was cut by 2 bases and J by 5 bases, with 14 bases left in between. DNA for the CDR3: TGTGCCAGCAGCCAAAGCGGAGCCTGGGGAGATACGCAGTATTTT. Amino acid sequence: CASSQSGAWGDTQYF.

The chain uses TRBV2 and TRBJ2-7, with 7 bases matching TRBD1. After removal of 6 bases from V and 2 bases from J, the junction contained 4 bases not matched to a gene. This CDR3 is built from 13 residues. CDR1 SNHLY and CDR2 FYNNEI come from the germline V gene. The CDR3 DNA sequence: TGTGCCAGCAGGCCCGGGACAGCCTACGAGCAGTACTTC. It is translated as CASRPGTAYEQYF.

The chain couples TRBV2 to TRBJ2-1; D may be TRBD2 (6 bases). V was trimmed by 7 bases and J by 7 bases, leaving 23 bases between them. Per germline, CDR1 SNHLY and CDR2 FYNNEI. The CDR3 consists of 16 residues. The CDR3, as DNA: TGTGCCAGCACCCCCCTTAGCGTAGGACGGGGGAATGAGCAGTTCTTC. This sequence encodes CASTPLSVGRGNEQFF.

This clone appeared a single time. The chain recombines TRBV2 with TRBJ1-1; D might be TRBD1 (6 bases). The CDR3 has 12 amino acids. The germline V gene encodes CDR1 SNHLY and CDR2 FYNNEI. Trimming cost V 10 bases and J 3 bases, with 12 bases left between them. The CDR3 bases are TGTGCCACTTCAACAGGGTACACTGAAGCTTTCTTT. It codes for CATSTGYTEAFF. The entire variable domain, with the rest obtained from reference TRBV2 and TRBJ1-1, is as follows: EPEVTQTPSHQVTQMGQEVILRCVPISNHLYFYWYRQILGQKVEFLVSFYNNEISEKSEIFDDQFSVERPDGSNFTLKIRSTKLEDSAMYFCATSTGYTEAFFGQGTRLTVV.